The rows below give T cell receptor beta chains drawn from one sample of a study of blood T cell repertoires in COVID-19. Measured with immunoSEQ multiplex PCR; TCRdb has only the in-frame clones, and not every one. Among more than 110,000 clones listed, approximately 87% were seen once. Source material: peripheral blood. Receptor source: a human donor in a cohort sampled during active COVID-19. CDR3s include the opening cysteine and the closing phenylalanine or tryptophan. A D gene is named only where the DNA matches it firmly. Clone size is given for some rows only: seen once, a few or many times, or a class if the clone is expanded.

CDR3 protein,CDR3 DNA,clone size,J gene,V gene,D gene
CASRLQGPTEAFF,TGTGCCAGTAGGCTACAGGGGCCCACTGAAGCTTTCTTT,NA,TRBJ1-1,TRBV19,TRBD1
CASSLDAVEKLFF,TGTGCCAGCAGTTTAGACGCAGTCGAAAAACTGTTTTTT,NA,TRBJ1-4,TRBV12-3/TRBV12-4,NA
CASSFTSGGGQSSGNTIYF,TGTGCCAGCAGCTTTACCTCGGGAGGGGGTCAAAGCTCTGGAAACACCATATATTTT,NA,TRBJ1-3,TRBV11-2,NA
CASSFASGGSTEAFF,TGTGCCAGCAGCTTTGCCTCGGGGGGGAGCACTGAAGCTTTCTTT,few,TRBJ1-1,TRBV7-2,NA
CATSDLTEQFF,TGTGCCACCAGTGACCTGACAGAGCAGTTCTTC,NA,TRBJ2-1,TRBV24-1,NA
CSISRTGGDEKLFF,TGCAGCATATCGAGGACAGGGGGAGATGAAAAACTGTTTTTT,NA,TRBJ1-4,TRBV29-1,TRBD1
CASSLEASGGLNEQFF,TGTGCCAGCAGCTTAGAGGCTAGCGGGGGCCTCAATGAGCAGTTCTTC,NA,TRBJ2-1,TRBV7-6,TRBD2
CASSEYGQQNIQYF,TGTGCCAGCAGTGAATATGGACAGCAAAACATTCAGTACTTC,NA,TRBJ2-4,TRBV25-1,NA
CASSGFGGPYEQYF,TGTGCCAGCAGTGGATTTGGGGGCCCCTACGAGCAGTACTTC,NA,TRBJ2-7,TRBV2,NA
CASSLVGPDNEQFF,TGTGCCAGCAGCTTGGTGGGGCCGGACAATGAGCAGTTCTTC,NA,TRBJ2-1,TRBV5-6,NA
CASSPWGVGNEQFF,TGTGCCAGTAGCCCCTGGGGGGTTGGGAATGAGCAGTTCTTC,NA,TRBJ2-1,TRBV19,NA
CASSSHSTAGQNYGYTF,TGCGCCAGCAGCTCACACTCTACGGCGGGGCAAAACTATGGCTACACCTTC,NA,TRBJ1-2,TRBV5-1,NA
CASSTGGRNQPQHF,TGTGCCAGCAGCACAGGAGGGAGGAATCAGCCCCAGCATTTT,NA,TRBJ1-5,TRBV27,NA